This TCR beta chain was captured in a study of blood T cell dynamics during melanoma immunotherapy (TCRdb year 2020). Study-level background: Patients had metastatic melanoma and received first-line pembrolizumab or nivolumab plus ipilimumab as standard of care in the United Kingdom. The training cohort was made up of consecutive patients, while a further independent group of patients from the same centre was pooled to form an external validation set. To identify early correlates of response, the study profiled peripheral T cell receptor repertoires in patients with metastatic melanoma before and after one cycle of checkpoint inhibitor therapy.

Details on this clone: The clone's antigen remains unknown. Within one base of it there is no much larger clone, and no base qualities were kept.

Beyond this particular receptor, the publication reports: Patients who later achieved disease control showed a bifurcated PBMC repertoire reorganization at W3, with increased clonality or increased diversity, unlike progressors. The study could not determine whether the T cell clones driving repertoire changes were melanoma-specific or reflected general immune activation. The relatively small sample size was acknowledged as a potential limitation on generalization of the results.

A fixed 350 ng of DNA was loaded for every bulk PBMC sample. The immunoSEQ TCRb Assay kit was used according to manufacturer instructions to amplify TCR beta CDR3 sequences from genomic DNA. The KAPA Library Quantification Kit for Illumina platforms was used to quantify the pooled libraries by qPCR. Pooled libraries were sequenced on an Illumina NextSeq 500, clustered at about 0.55-1.2 pM. As for the original processing: Analysis of the TCR data relied on immunoSEQ ANALYZER and the R LymphoSeq package. A rearrangement efficiency score was calculated as productive divided by the sum of productive and non-productive CDR3 sequences. Clonality was measured with the Gini coefficient and diversity with the Renyi index at alpha=1, and both measures were compared pairwise between timepoints within each patient. Clonal relatedness used an edit distance of 3, and repertoire similarity used the Bhattacharyya coefficient, both computed in LymphoSeq. To classify response, a linear discriminant analysis based on week-3 changes in clonality and diversity was built using the R MASS and caret packages. TCRdb holds this immuneACCESS table with in-frame rearrangements only. Some clones are missing; in checked studies, unresolved V genes explain under half, and the rest has no known cause. The DNA gave D and trimming, while V, J and clone size come from that table. The sample table holds approximately 6,300 clones, of which 88% were seen once. The top ten hold 4.5% to 6% of the sample.

Cut back by 6 bases and 3 bases, the V and J ends lie 9 bases apart. The CDR3 sequence holds 13 residues, the cysteine and phenylalanine included. The DNA shown is the 39-base CDR3, in frame from base 1. CDR1 and CDR2 are drawn from the germline V gene: MNHNS, SASEGT. This specimen's time point label, interpreted: week 3, after first cycle of checkpoint inhibitor. Blood samples were taken at two points: before treatment (T0) and at week 3 (W3), which came after the first cycle of checkpoint blockade. Except for a couple of patients with rapid clinical progression, response was assessed 12 weeks after the first infusion by RECIST 1.1; disease control meant complete response, partial response or stable disease. Patients were excluded for prior systemic cancer treatment, concomitant immunosuppressant therapy or synchronous other active malignancies. To track both circulating cells and T cell turnover, TCR beta was sequenced from bulk PBMC as well as from plasma cell-free DNA. PBMC were isolated from blood with Lymphoprep and SepMate tubes, followed by red cell lysis. QIAamp DNA Blood Mini kits were used to extract DNA from PBMC and from sorted T cell subsets.

The rearrangement combines TRBV6-1 with TRBJ2-1; the D gene is perhaps TRBD2, on 6 matching bases. Sample: blood, taken from a patient treated with checkpoint blockade. This TCR derives from a human donor with melanoma. The CDR3 reads as follows: CASRTRIYNEQFF. The DNA sequence reads TGTGCCAGCAGGACTAGAATCTACAATGAGCAGTTCTTC.